This paragraph covers one TCR beta chain sequence. Time point: patch test 3, about 24 weeks after DPC sensitization. The treatment here: therapeutic diphenylcyclopropenone sensitization with weekly scalp DPC. These data come from a study of human T cells and chemical hapten exposure. TCRdb called the RACE reads again in MiXCR, with one record for every CDR3 protein. Here the sample spans around 150,000 distinct CDR3 sequences, 28% being singletons. Specimen: whole blood, collected in connection with sensitization to the hapten diphenylcyclopropenone (DPC). The origin of this receptor is a woman aged 18 to 35 with alopecia areata. Some clones in this sample may be carry-over from other donors' samples.

CDR3 amino acids: CASSQNDDRGRTDTQYF. CDR3 in DNA: TGCGCCAGCAGCCAGAATGATGACAGGGGACGCACAGATACGCAGTATTTT. The chain links TRBV4-3 to TRBJ2-3; 8 bases line up with TRBD1. The CDR3 is 17 amino acids. The J segment lost 1 base and the V segment lost 3 bases, leaving 9 bases of the junction unmatched. Germline CDR1 reads LGHNA; CDR2 reads YSLEER.